This TCR beta chain came from a study of graft-versus-host responses after intestinal transplantation. Study-level background: Recipients got multivisceral, liver-intestinal, or isolated intestinal transplants. General observations from the study: Allografts carried high graft-versus-host to host-versus-graft clonal ratios in patients having graft-donor T cell macrochimerism.

Profiling relied on immunoSEQ multiplex PCR, and the TCRdb table lists in-frame clones only, not all of them. The data contain about 89,000 clones, 90% to 95% of them singletons. The CDR3 spans 15 residues. CDR1 is LGHNA, CDR2 YSLEER, per germline. As for this clone: Its antigen is currently unknown. One end of the junction varies from germline; a read error may be responsible. Other DNA sequences within the sample encode an identical CDR3.

This specimen was unstimulated CD8+ T cells sorted from spleen or lymph node cells, taken before intestinal transplant. The receptor was isolated from a human donor who received an intestinal transplant. The V gene is TRBV4-3, the J gene TRBJ1-2, with 7 bases lining up with TRBD1. DNA of the CDR3: TGCGCTAGCAGCCAAGATAGAGGGGGCGCGTATGGCTACACCTTC. The encoded protein is CASSQDRGGAYGYTF.